This T cell receptor (beta chain) stems from a study of beta chain features in type 1 diabetes. Study details: All samples together contributed 95 million to 110 million sorted cells for examination.

All of the isolated RNA was reverse transcribed, so expressed TCRB transcripts were sequenced. The method was immunoSEQ multiplex PCR; TCRdb's version includes in-frame clones alone and lacks a portion of them. Of about 160,000 clones in the sample, approximately 8.4% are singletons; the top ten hold 0.5%. Germline loops: CDR1 GTSNPN, CDR2 SVGIG (reference sequence). The J segment lost 1 base and the V segment lost 2 bases, leaving 7 bases of the junction unmatched. This CDR3 has 15 amino acids. This clone was observed a few times. Its specificity is not known. Study-wide findings and caveats: Type 1 diabetes patients had moderately but significantly shorter TCRB CDR3s in all four CD4+ subsets. PCR might favor shorter templates, but any such skew would affect patients and controls equally.

The chain combines TRBV30 with TRBJ2-7, with 8 bases aligning to TRBD1. This TCR derives from a young man with type 1 diabetes. Material for sequencing was central memory CD4+ T cells from blood. The CDR3 DNA follows: TGTGCCTGGAGTCGGCAGGACAGGGTATCCTACGAGCAGTACTTC. It yields the protein CAWSRQDRVSYEQYF.